The TCR beta chain under discussion was sequenced for a study of blood T cell repertoires in COVID-19. Trimming took 2 bases from V and 2 from J; bases not matched to a gene: 2. The CDR3 has 14 amino acids. Germline CDR1 reads MDHEN; CDR2 reads SYDVKM. In the original analysis: Amplification of reference gene primers was used by the study to estimate nucleated cell counts. Profiled with immunoSEQ multiplex PCR; TCRdb holds only in-frame clones, not every one. The V and J calls and clone size are taken from that table; D and trimming were inferred from the DNA. This sample has about 77,000 clones; roughly 80% occur once, and the top ten carry under 5.5%.

This chain links TRBV28 with TRBJ1-2, with 7 bases identical to TRBD1. The TCR originated in a woman aged 65 to 85 with acute or convalescent COVID-19. The sample consisted of peripheral blood. The CDR3 loop is CASSLGTVNYGYTF. The CDR3 region has the DNA TGTGCCAGCAGTTTAGGGACAGTGAACTATGGCTACACCTTC.